One sample yielded the 20 T cell receptor beta chains listed below, sequenced in a study of blood T cell repertoires in COVID-19. Assay used: immunoSEQ multiplex PCR; TCRdb lists only in-frame clones, some missing. Of around 270,000 clones in the sample, 65% to 85% are singletons; the top ten hold less than 20%. Material: peripheral blood. These receptors were obtained from a person aged 70 to 85 with COVID-19, enrolled during active disease.

V and J are TRBV27 and TRBJ2-3; TRBD2 aligns across 8 bases. The CDR3 spans 14 residues. Unmatched junction bases numbered 11, after V lost 7 bases and J lost 8 bases. Germline V gene lookup returns CDR1 MNHEY and CDR2 SMNVEV (reference sequence). The CDR3 nucleotides are TGTGCCAGCACCTCTGGCGGGGGGCGTTCTACGCAGTATTTT. Its translation: CASTSGGGRSTQYF.

The V and J genes are TRBV6-5 and TRBJ1-1; TRBD1 is a possible D gene (6 bases). This CDR3 comprises 13 residues. In germline, CDR1 is MNHEY, CDR2 SVGAGI. Between the trimmed V and J ends, which lost 7 bases and 1 base, there was a span of 10 bases. The CDR3 sequence is CASNPRGNTEAFF. The CDR3, as DNA: TGTGCCAGCAACCCCAGGGGGAACACTGAAGCTTTCTTT.

This chain connects TRBV3-1 (or the pseudogene TRBV3-2) to TRBJ2-7; 7 nucleotides agree with TRBD2. Germline CDR1 and CDR2: LGHDT and YNNKEL (reference sequence). This CDR3 has 17 amino acids. The V and J ends lost 1 base and 3 bases, in that order; junction bases with no gene match: 12. The CDR3 nucleotides are TGTGCCAGCAGCCAAGGATCGGGGGGACCGCCCTACTACGAGCAGTACTTC. It translates to CASSQGSGGPPYYEQYF.

The chain couples TRBV3-1 (or the pseudogene TRBV3-2) to TRBJ1-4; unclear D gene. Germline V gene data show CDR1 as LGHDT and CDR2 as YNNKEL (reference sequence). V was pared by 4 bases and J by 0 bases, with 12 bases between. The CDR3 covers 16 residues. CDR3 loop: CASSPLLRATNEKLFF. The CDR3 coding sequence is TGTGCCAGCAGCCCCCTACTTAGAGCAACTAATGAAAAACTGTTTTTT.

The J gene is TRBJ2-2, the V gene TRBV7-3, with a weak D call TRBD1 (6 bases). The CDR3 has 15 amino acids. CDR1 and CDR2 from the germline V gene are SGHTA and FQGTGA. With 5 bases removed from V and 6 bases from J, the gap between germline ends came to 16 bases. As DNA, the CDR3 is TGTGCCAGCAGCCCGGACAGCCTACGATCCGGGGAGCTGTTTTTT. Its protein is CASSPDSLRSGELFF. Full variable domain (remainder filled in from reference TRBV7-3 and TRBJ2-2): GAGVSQTPSNKVTEKGKYVELRCDPISGHTALYWYRQSLGQGPEFLIYFQGTGAADDSGLPNDRFFAVRPEGSVSTLKIQRTERGDSAVYLCASSPDSLRSGELFFGEGSRLTVL.

V usage is TRBV5-6 and J usage is TRBJ1-3, with 8 bases that match TRBD1. This CDR3 comprises 16 residues. Germline CDR1 is SGHDT and CDR2 is YYEEEE. The junction had 5 bases not matched to a gene; V was cut back by 3 bases and J by 0 bases. The CDR3 here is CASSSGTGGSGNTIYF. In DNA form, the CDR3 reads TGTGCCAGCAGCTCCGGGACAGGAGGCTCTGGAAACACCATATATTTT.

In this sample, this clone turned up a few times. The chain carries TRBV2 and TRBJ1-1, with 7 bases lining up with TRBD1. The CDR3 contains 14 residues. J lost 5 bases, V lost 8 bases, and 11 bases had no gene match. Germline CDR1 SNHLY, CDR2 FYNNEI. This chain's CDR3 is CASLREGGLTEAFF. For the CDR3, the DNA is TGTGCCAGCCTGCGGGAAGGGGGCCTAACTGAAGCTTTCTTT.

V gene TRBV19 combines with J gene TRBJ1-2; 7 bases map to TRBD1. The CDR3 is 14 residues long. V shed 9 bases, J shed 5 bases, and the junction held 12 bases outside the gene matches. The germline CDR1 and CDR2 sequences are LNHDA and SQIVND (reference sequence). CDR3 in amino acids: CASNPKGGGYGYTF. The CDR3 nucleotides are TGTGCCAGCAACCCGAAAGGGGGCGGGTATGGCTACACCTTC.

This clone occurred once. The chain combines TRBV2 with TRBJ1-5; perhaps TRBD1 as D (6 bases). The CDR3 is 15 residues long. The V and J ends lost 8 bases and 8 bases respectively, with 22 bases between them. Germline CDR1 is SNHLY and CDR2 is FYNNEI. Written as DNA, the CDR3 is TGTGCCAGCTTCTCCGCCGGAAGGGGGACGGAGCCCCAGCATTTT. The encoded protein is CASFSAGRGTEPQHF.

This chain links TRBV19 with TRBJ1-3, with D unclear. The CDR3 has 13 amino acids. Between the trimmed V and J ends, which lost 7 bases and 4 bases, there was a span of 11 bases. Germline assignment: CDR1 LNHDA and CDR2 SQIVND (reference sequence). The CDR3 DNA is TGTGCCAGTACTCGGGTGGAAGGAAACACCATATATTTT. Its translation is CASTRVEGNTIYF.

This clone was recorded only once. The chain couples TRBV5-5 to TRBJ2-7; 9 bases are shared with TRBD1. The CDR3 consists of 16 residues. J gave up 4 bases and V 3 bases, and 11 bases lay outside the gene matches. Germline assignment: CDR1 SGHKS and CDR2 YYEKEE (reference sequence). The CDR3 loop reads CASSWDRDRGRYEQYF. The DNA for the CDR3 is TGTGCCAGCAGCTGGGACCGAGACAGGGGGAGGTACGAGCAGTACTTC. The whole variable domain, remainder taken from reference TRBV5-5 and TRBJ2-7, is DAGVTQSPTHLIKTRGQQVTLRCSPISGHKSVSWYQQVLGQGPQFIFQYYEKEERGRGNFPDRFSARQFPNYSSELNVNALLLGDSALYLCASSWDRDRGRYEQYFGPGTRLTVT.

The V and J genes are TRBV2 and TRBJ2-1; 7 positions match TRBD2. V gave up 7 bases and J gave up 2 bases; unmatched junction bases: 8. Looked up from germline, CDR1 is SNHLY and CDR2 is FYNNEI. This CDR3 region has 15 residues. The CDR3: CASTGTGGPYNEQFF. Written as DNA, the CDR3 is TGTGCCAGCACCGGGACGGGGGGACCCTACAATGAGCAGTTCTTC.

DNA for the CDR3: TGTGCCAGTAAGAGGAACATGAACACTGAAGCTTTCTTT. This gives the protein CASKRNMNTEAFF. The chain employs TRBV19 and TRBJ1-1; D gene unclear. The V gene's germline CDR1 is LNHDA and CDR2 SQIVND (reference sequence). The CDR3 has 13 residues. Between the trimmed V and J ends, which lost 7 bases and 0 bases, there was a span of 9 bases.

This chain connects TRBV7-3 to TRBJ2-1; 11 bases agree with TRBD2. The CDR3 spans 17 residues. Trimming removed 1 base from V and 4 bases from J; junction bases left unmatched: 6. CDR1 is SGHTA, CDR2 FQGTGA, per germline. DNA of the CDR3: TGTGCCAGCAGCTTAAACCCGGGACTAGCGGATTACAATGAGCAGTTCTTC. Translated: CASSLNPGLADYNEQFF.

With respect to this clone: The germline gene is not matched at one end of the junction; a read error may be the cause. The gene calls are TRBV7-8 and TRBJ1-4; tentative D call: TRBD1 (5 bases). The CDR3 spans 14 residues. Germline V CDR1 and CDR2: SGHVS, FQNEAQ. The CDR3 DNA reads as TGTGCCAGCGCCCTCGGCGGGGGTAATAAAAAACTGTTTTTT. This gives the protein CASALGGGNKKLFF.

This clone was seen only once. CDR3 bases: TGTGCCAGCAGCAAGGGGGTCACCAGCACAGATACGCAGTATTTT. Protein product: CASSKGVTSTDTQYF. This chain joins TRBV6-2 or TRBV6-3 and TRBJ2-3; D is possibly TRBD1 (6 bases). Germline CDR1 is MNHEY and CDR2 is SVGEGT. V lost 6 bases and J 0 bases, leaving 13 bases between the germline ends. CDR3 size: 15 residues.

This clone was recorded only once. The chain combines TRBV6-5 with TRBJ1-1; 7 bases map to TRBD1. V shed 6 bases and J 2 bases; nucleotides not matched to a gene: 9. Per the germline V gene, CDR1 is MNHEY and CDR2 is SVGAGI. CDR3 size: 15 residues. Here the CDR3 DNA reads TGTGCCAGCAGGCAAAACAGGGGTAGCAACACTGAAGCTTTCTTT. Translated, it gives CASRQNRGSNTEAFF.

V and J are TRBV19 and TRBJ2-2; TRBD2 is a possible D gene (5 bases). Per the germline V gene, CDR1 is LNHDA and CDR2 is SQIVND (reference sequence). Trimming removed 7 bases from V and 7 bases from J, with 10 bases in between. The CDR3 has 12 amino acids. CDR3 bases: TGTGCCAGTAACGACTATATCGGGGAGCTGTTTTTT. The encoded protein is CASNDYIGELFF.

The chain couples TRBV10-3 to TRBJ1-1; TRBD1 aligns across 9 bases. Germline CDR1 reads ENHRY; CDR2 reads SYGVKD. CDR3 length equals 15 residues. J lost 1 base, V lost 4 bases, and 4 bases had no gene match. The CDR3 region has the DNA TGTGCCATCAGTGCCGCGGACAGGGGGAACACTGAAGCTTTCTTT. It is translated as CAISAADRGNTEAFF.

The CDR3 spells CASSLARFPGQQETQYF. CDR3 sequence (DNA): TGTGCCAGCAGCTTAGCGAGATTCCCAGGGCAGCAAGAGACCCAGTACTTC. The chain combines TRBV7-2 with TRBJ2-5; tentative D call: TRBD1 (5 bases). The V end was cut by 0 bases, the J end by 2 bases, with 16 bases between. CDR3 length equals 17 residues. Germline assignment: CDR1 SGHTA and CDR2 FQGNSA. Drawing the rest from reference TRBV7-2 and TRBJ2-5, the complete variable domain is GAGVSQSPSNKVTEKGKDVELRCDPISGHTALYWYRQSLGQGLEFLIYFQGNSAPDKSGLPSDRFSAERTGGSVSTLTIQRTQQEDSAVYLCASSLARFPGQQETQYFGPGTRLLVL.